This is a list of T cell receptor beta chains from one sample in a study of T cell responses to AZD1222 COVID-19 vaccine. The protocol was immunoSEQ multiplex PCR, while the TCRdb copy is restricted to in-frame clones and leaves out a portion. The table has roughly 160,000 clones, around 94% seen once; the top ten hold approximately 0.88%. This specimen consisted of peripheral blood, obtained on day 0 of AZD1222 vaccination. The origin of the receptors is an adult in good health. Each CDR3 is given with its conserved first and last residue. Fields, in order: clone size, J gene, V gene, D gene, CDR3 DNA, CDR3 protein. D genes are given only for firm matches. Size tells how often a clone was seen (once, few, many) or the class of an expanded clone, and some rows leave it out.

clone size: NA; J gene: TRBJ1-5; V gene: TRBV19; D gene: NA; CDR3 DNA: TGTGCCAGTAGTATAATAGGCAGTGGGAGGAATCAGCCCCAGCATTTT; CDR3 protein: CASSIIGSGRNQPQHF
clone size: NA; J gene: TRBJ1-5; V gene: TRBV4-1; D gene: NA; CDR3 DNA: TGCGCCAGCAGCCAAGATGGGTGGAATCAGCCCCAGCATTTT; CDR3 protein: CASSQDGWNQPQHF
clone size: NA; J gene: TRBJ2-2; V gene: TRBV28; D gene: NA; CDR3 DNA: TGTGCCAGCAGATATAGGGCCTCGAACACCGGGGAGCTGTTTTTT; CDR3 protein: CASRYRASNTGELFF
clone size: NA; J gene: TRBJ1-1; V gene: TRBV19; D gene: NA; CDR3 DNA: TGTGCCAGTAGTTCCAGGAGGGGGAACACTGAAGCTTTCTTT; CDR3 protein: CASSSRRGNTEAFF
clone size: NA; J gene: TRBJ2-1; V gene: TRBV12-3/TRBV12-4; D gene: NA; CDR3 DNA: TGTGCCAGCAGGGAGTACAATGAGCAGTTCTTC; CDR3 protein: CASREYNEQFF
clone size: NA; J gene: TRBJ1-5; V gene: TRBV6-2/TRBV6-3; D gene: TRBD1; CDR3 DNA: TGTGCCAGCAGTCAGGACAGGACCAATCAGCCCCAGCATTTT; CDR3 protein: CASSQDRTNQPQHF
clone size: NA; J gene: TRBJ2-1; V gene: TRBV30; D gene: NA; CDR3 DNA: TGTGCCTGGAGTGCTCGGGGCGATGTGCAGTTCTTC; CDR3 protein: CAWSARGDVQFF
clone size: once; J gene: TRBJ1-3; V gene: TRBV5-4; D gene: NA; CDR3 DNA: TGTGCCAGCAGCTTGGCTGGAAACACCATATATTTT; CDR3 protein: CASSLAGNTIYF
clone size: NA; J gene: TRBJ1-1; V gene: TRBV5-1; D gene: TRBD1; CDR3 DNA: TGCGCCAGCAGCCCTAAACCTACCGGGACAGGGGAATTGAACACTGAAGCTTTCTTT; CDR3 protein: CASSPKPTGTGELNTEAFF
clone size: NA; J gene: TRBJ2-5; V gene: TRBV7-9; D gene: TRBD1; CDR3 DNA: TGTGCCAGCAGCAACAGGGGGCGCGGAGAGACCCAGTACTTC; CDR3 protein: CASSNRGRGETQYF
clone size: NA; J gene: TRBJ2-5; V gene: TRBV7-3; D gene: NA; CDR3 DNA: TGTGCCAGCAGCTTAACGGCAGACCAAGAGACCCAGTACTTC; CDR3 protein: CASSLTADQETQYF
clone size: NA; J gene: TRBJ1-3; V gene: TRBV19; D gene: NA; CDR3 DNA: TGTGCCAGTGCGGGGGAGGGGTACACTGGAAACACCATATATTTT; CDR3 protein: CASAGEGYTGNTIYF
clone size: NA; J gene: TRBJ2-4; V gene: TRBV10-1; D gene: NA; CDR3 DNA: TGCGCCAGCAGTGATGACCTAGCCAAAAACATTCAGTACTTC; CDR3 protein: CASSDDLAKNIQYF
clone size: NA; J gene: TRBJ1-1; V gene: TRBV18; D gene: NA; CDR3 DNA: TGTGCCAGCTCACCAACGGCGGGGATGAACACTGAAGCTTTCTTT; CDR3 protein: CASSPTAGMNTEAFF
clone size: few; J gene: TRBJ2-7; V gene: TRBV6-2/TRBV6-3; D gene: NA; CDR3 DNA: TGTGCCAGCAGTTACGGGGGCTCAGGGGCCGGCTCCTACGAGCAGTACTTC; CDR3 protein: CASSYGGSGAGSYEQYF
clone size: NA; J gene: TRBJ1-6; V gene: TRBV30; D gene: NA; CDR3 DNA: TGTGCCTGGAGTAGTGGCTCACCCCTCCACTTT; CDR3 protein: CAWSSGSPLHF
clone size: NA; J gene: TRBJ2-7; V gene: TRBV4-3; D gene: TRBD1; CDR3 DNA: TGCGCCAGCAGCCTGGGCAGGGGGAGCTACGAGCAGTACTTC; CDR3 protein: CASSLGRGSYEQYF
clone size: NA; J gene: TRBJ2-2; V gene: TRBV5-1; D gene: NA; CDR3 DNA: TGCGCCAGTCAAACGGATGGCGGGGAGCTGTTTTTT; CDR3 protein: CASQTDGGELFF
clone size: once; J gene: TRBJ1-2; V gene: TRBV30; D gene: TRBD1; CDR3 DNA: TGTGCCTGGAGTGCAGGGGGCACTGGCTACACCTTC; CDR3 protein: CAWSAGGTGYTF
clone size: NA; J gene: TRBJ1-4; V gene: TRBV28; D gene: NA; CDR3 DNA: TGTGCCAGCAGTTTACAACAACGGCAAGAAAAACTGTTTTTT; CDR3 protein: CASSLQQRQEKLFF
clone size: NA; J gene: TRBJ1-1; V gene: TRBV12-3/TRBV12-4; D gene: NA; CDR3 DNA: TGTGCCAGCAGACGGACAGAGAACACTGAAGCTTTCTTT; CDR3 protein: CASRRTENTEAFF
clone size: NA; J gene: TRBJ1-1; V gene: TRBV19; D gene: NA; CDR3 DNA: TGTGCCAGTAAACCGGGGATGATGAGGGACACTGAAGCTTTCTTT; CDR3 protein: CASKPGMMRDTEAFF
clone size: NA; J gene: TRBJ1-2; V gene: TRBV5-4; D gene: TRBD1; CDR3 DNA: TGTGCCAGCAGCTTGAGCTCGGCAGGGGGTGTCTATGGCTACACCTTC; CDR3 protein: CASSLSSAGGVYGYTF
clone size: once; J gene: TRBJ2-3; V gene: TRBV5-1; D gene: NA; CDR3 DNA: TGCGCCAGCAGCTTAGGTAGGTCTCCTCGGCAGACGCAGTATTTT; CDR3 protein: CASSLGRSPRQTQYF
clone size: NA; J gene: TRBJ2-3; V gene: TRBV11-2; D gene: NA; CDR3 DNA: TGTGCCAGCAGCCGAGGACGAACAGATACGCAGTATTTT; CDR3 protein: CASSRGRTDTQYF
clone size: NA; J gene: TRBJ1-1; V gene: TRBV5-1; D gene: TRBD1; CDR3 DNA: TGCGCCAGCAGCCCGTGGACAGGGGCTGGGGTCACTGAAGCTTTCTTT; CDR3 protein: CASSPWTGAGVTEAFF
clone size: NA; J gene: TRBJ1-5; V gene: TRBV4-1; D gene: TRBD1; CDR3 DNA: TGCGCCAGCAGCCACCAGGGACAGGGCAAGGTCGGTCAGCCCCAGCATTTT; CDR3 protein: CASSHQGQGKVGQPQHF
clone size: once; J gene: TRBJ1-6; V gene: TRBV18; D gene: NA; CDR3 DNA: TGTGCCAGCTCACCATTAGGGGGGCGAAGGGGTAATTCACCCCTCCACTTT; CDR3 protein: CASSPLGGRRGNSPLHF
clone size: NA; J gene: TRBJ1-2; V gene: TRBV7-9; D gene: NA; CDR3 DNA: TGTGCCAGCAGCTTAAAGGACAGCTATGGCTACACCTTC; CDR3 protein: CASSLKDSYGYTF
clone size: NA; J gene: TRBJ2-7; V gene: TRBV5-4; D gene: TRBD1; CDR3 DNA: TGTGCCAGCAGCTTACGGGACAGGACCTACGAGCAGTACTTC; CDR3 protein: CASSLRDRTYEQYF
clone size: NA; J gene: TRBJ1-6; V gene: TRBV6-5; D gene: TRBD1; CDR3 DNA: TGTGCCAGCAGTTACACGGACAGGGCGGGTTCACCCCTCCACTTT; CDR3 protein: CASSYTDRAGSPLHF
clone size: NA; J gene: TRBJ1-3; V gene: TRBV15; D gene: NA; CDR3 DNA: TGTGCCACCAGCTCCGAAGGTGGTTTAGGGAGCACCATATATTTT; CDR3 protein: CATSSEGGLGSTIYF
clone size: NA; J gene: TRBJ2-7; V gene: TRBV5-1; D gene: TRBD1; CDR3 DNA: TGCGCCACCGTGCTACCAGCTCACCGGGACAGAAAAAGCTACGAGCAGTACTTC; CDR3 protein: CATVLPAHRDRKSYEQYF
clone size: once; J gene: TRBJ2-6; V gene: TRBV15; D gene: NA; CDR3 DNA: TGTGCCACCAGCAGAGAAGGGACCGGGGCCAACGTCCTGACTTTC; CDR3 protein: CATSREGTGANVLTF
clone size: NA; J gene: TRBJ2-7; V gene: TRBV3-1/TRBV3-2; D gene: NA; CDR3 DNA: TGTGCCAGCAGCCAAACGACCTGGGGAACGGGGGAGCAGTACTTC; CDR3 protein: CASSQTTWGTGEQYF
clone size: NA; J gene: TRBJ2-2; V gene: TRBV5-1; D gene: NA; CDR3 DNA: TGCGCCAGCAGCTTTACCGGGACAACCAACACCGGGGAGCTGTTTTTT; CDR3 protein: CASSFTGTTNTGELFF
clone size: NA; J gene: TRBJ1-4; V gene: TRBV5-5; D gene: NA; CDR3 DNA: TGTGCCAGCAGCTTGTTCGATGGCCTTGATGAAAAACTGTTTTTT; CDR3 protein: CASSLFDGLDEKLFF
clone size: NA; J gene: TRBJ2-1; V gene: TRBV18; D gene: NA; CDR3 DNA: TGTGCCAGCTCACCGGGATGGACACTGAGCAATGAGCAGTTCTTC; CDR3 protein: CASSPGWTLSNEQFF
clone size: NA; J gene: TRBJ2-7; V gene: TRBV6-5; D gene: NA; CDR3 DNA: TGTGCCAGCACAGGACAAGTCTACGAGCAGTACTTC; CDR3 protein: CASTGQVYEQYF
clone size: NA; J gene: TRBJ1-1; V gene: TRBV11-3; D gene: TRBD1; CDR3 DNA: TGTGCCAGCAGCTTTGGGACAGGGGGCGAGATTGAAGCTTTCTTT; CDR3 protein: CASSFGTGGEIEAFF
clone size: few; J gene: TRBJ2-2; V gene: TRBV30; D gene: NA; CDR3 DNA: TGTGCCTGGAGTGTATATGGCACCGGGGAGCTGTTTTTT; CDR3 protein: CAWSVYGTGELFF
clone size: NA; J gene: TRBJ1-3; V gene: TRBV6-6; D gene: NA; CDR3 DNA: TGTGCCAGCACCGCGGGTCCCCAGCCGTATTTT; CDR3 protein: CASTAGPQPYF
clone size: NA; J gene: TRBJ2-3; V gene: TRBV19; D gene: NA; CDR3 DNA: TGTGCCAGTAGTATGACAGGAGAGGATACGCAGTATTTT; CDR3 protein: CASSMTGEDTQYF
clone size: NA; J gene: TRBJ2-1; V gene: TRBV3-1/TRBV3-2; D gene: NA; CDR3 DNA: TGTGCCAGCAGCCCGACCCCAGGGTACAATGAGCAGTTCTTC; CDR3 protein: CASSPTPGYNEQFF
clone size: NA; J gene: TRBJ2-4; V gene: TRBV9; D gene: NA; CDR3 DNA: TGTGCCAGCAGCGTAGGGGGCCTCGAAAACATTCAGTACTTC; CDR3 protein: CASSVGGLENIQYF
clone size: NA; J gene: TRBJ2-4; V gene: TRBV10-3; D gene: NA; CDR3 DNA: TGTGCCATCAGTGAGGGGGGACTAGCCAAAAACATTCAGTACTTC; CDR3 protein: CAISEGGLAKNIQYF
clone size: NA; J gene: TRBJ2-4; V gene: TRBV7-9; D gene: NA; CDR3 DNA: TGTGCCAGCAGCCACGGGACACTTACAAACATTCAGTACTTC; CDR3 protein: CASSHGTLTNIQYF
clone size: NA; J gene: TRBJ2-3; V gene: TRBV5-1; D gene: NA; CDR3 DNA: TGCGCCAGCAGCTTGCGGACCATCAGCACAGATACGCAGTATTTT; CDR3 protein: CASSLRTISTDTQYF
clone size: NA; J gene: TRBJ1-1; V gene: TRBV7-2; D gene: NA; CDR3 DNA: TGTGCCAGCAGCTTAGGTTCTCCGGGGGGGGGCACTGAAGCTTTCTTT; CDR3 protein: CASSLGSPGGGTEAFF
clone size: NA; J gene: TRBJ1-4; V gene: TRBV11-3; D gene: NA; CDR3 DNA: TGTGCCAGCAGCTTAGGGGGTCGAGAAAAACTGTTTTTT; CDR3 protein: CASSLGGREKLFF
clone size: NA; J gene: TRBJ2-2; V gene: TRBV7-7; D gene: NA; CDR3 DNA: TGTGCCAGCAGTCCTAGTAGCGCCGGGGAGCTGTTTTTT; CDR3 protein: CASSPSSAGELFF
clone size: NA; J gene: TRBJ2-5; V gene: TRBV3-1/TRBV3-2; D gene: TRBD2; CDR3 DNA: TGTGCCAGCAGCCAAGAGTTTGCGGGGGGGTCGAAGACCCAGTACTTC; CDR3 protein: CASSQEFAGGSKTQYF
clone size: NA; J gene: TRBJ2-5; V gene: TRBV6-5; D gene: TRBD1; CDR3 DNA: TGTGCCAGCAGTTTGACAGGGGGCCGTCAAGAGACCCAGTACTTC; CDR3 protein: CASSLTGGRQETQYF
clone size: NA; J gene: TRBJ2-7; V gene: TRBV6-6; D gene: NA; CDR3 DNA: TGTGCCAGCAGTTACTCAAAGGGGATGGCGTACGAGCAGTACTTC; CDR3 protein: CASSYSKGMAYEQYF
clone size: NA; J gene: TRBJ1-2; V gene: TRBV30; D gene: NA; CDR3 DNA: TGTGCCTGGAGTTTGACGGGACGGGAGGAGGAGGGCTACACCTTC; CDR3 protein: CAWSLTGREEEGYTF